This TCR beta chain emerged from a study of shared clonotypes between healthy human individuals. Findings and limits, study-wide: Represented diversity (both genetic and exposure-history) was limited by the small number of donors. Estimated richness values were generally larger in naive subsets than in memory subsets.

About this clone: What it binds is unknown.

With 1 base clipped from V and 8 bases from J, the junction kept 4 bases outside the gene matches. In germline, CDR1 is MGHRA, CDR2 YSYEKL. The CDR3 sequence is 13 residues long. Some clones are missing from TCRdb's copy, which holds only in-frame ones; the method was immunoSEQ multiplex PCR. Among 450,000 to 700,000 clones listed, nearly 97% were seen once. CD45RO negativity and positive selection for CCR7 defined naive CD8 cells, a population that excluded terminally differentiated effector memory CD45RA+ cells. This receptor was identified in a woman between 25 and 40 years old in good health. The specimen was naive CD8+ T cells sorted from blood. The V gene is TRBV4-1, the J gene TRBJ1-2; the match to TRBD1 covers 7 bases. The CDR3 is CASSQGAGGGYTF. CDR3 coding DNA: TGCGCCAGCAGCCAAGGTGCAGGGGGAGGCTACACCTTC.